Listed below are T cell receptor beta chains from one sample, sequenced in a study of T-cell memory formation after mild COVID-19. Using its own MiXCR run on the 5' RACE reads, TCRdb lists one record per CDR3 protein. The sample carries about 140,000 distinct CDR3 sequences, 11% to 15% recorded once. The sample consisted of PBMCs or a T cell subset sorted from them (not recorded which). Receptors originate from an adult woman who had mild COVID-19 (a few samples of this study predate the infection). Cell type and time point are not known. CDR3s include the opening cysteine and the closing phenylalanine or tryptophan. Fields, in order: J gene, V gene, D gene, CDR3 length, clone size, CDR3 protein, CDR3 DNA. The D gene is left open where the match is weak. Clone size is shown for a subset of rows, as once, few, many or a class of expanded clone.

>TRBJ1-5|TRBV29-1|.|12|few
CSVEEGGQPQHF
TGCAGCGTTGAAGAGGGTGGGCAGCCCCAGCATTTT
>TRBJ1-1|TRBV4-3|.|16|few
CASSHGRADWNTEAFF
TGCGCCAGCAGCCATGGCAGGGCGGACTGGAACACTGAAGCTTTCTTT
>TRBJ2-1|TRBV19|TRBD1|15|few
CASTGQASSYNEQFF
TGTGCCAGCACTGGACAGGCAAGCTCCTACAATGAGCAGTTCTTC
>TRBJ2-3|TRBV11-3|TRBD2|15|few
CASSSELELAGAGYF
TGTGCCAGCAGCTCCGAACTCGAATTAGCGGGAGCGGGGTATTTT
>TRBJ1-2|TRBV25-1|.|15|few
CASSEWGREFYGYTF
TGTGCCAGCAGTGAATGGGGCAGGGAGTTCTATGGCTACACCTTC
>TRBJ2-5|TRBV12-3/TRBV12-4|TRBD2|18|many
CASSLDVGLEGGSETQYF
TGTGCCAGCAGTTTAGACGTGGGACTAGAGGGAGGTTCAGAGACCCAGTACTTC
>TRBJ2-2|TRBV2|.|14|.
CASSGESNTGELFF
TGTGCCAGCAGCGGGGAGTCGAACACCGGGGAGCTGTTTTTT
>TRBJ2-1|TRBV4-2|TRBD2|16|many
CASSARDAGGRDEQFF
TGTGCCAGCAGCGCCCGAGACGCGGGGGGTCGGGATGAGCAGTTCTTC
>TRBJ2-1|TRBV10-3|.|16|many
CAISEPDRTFYNEQFF
TGTGCCATCAGTGAGCCCGACCGTACTTTCTACAATGAGCAGTTCTTC
>TRBJ1-1|TRBV7-2|.|15|.
CASSLSLGFSDEAFF
TGTGCCAGCAGCCTATCTCTAGGTTTTAGCGATGAAGCTTTCTTT
>TRBJ1-1|TRBV20-1|TRBD1|14|few
CSARERDSPLEAFF
TGCAGTGCTAGAGAAAGGGACAGCCCCCTAGAAGCTTTCTTT
>TRBJ2-7|TRBV27|.|12|many
CASRGLSYEQYF
TGTGCCAGCAGGGGGCTGTCCTACGAGCAGTACTTC
>TRBJ2-2|TRBV3-1|.|15|few
CASSQKTGWTGELFF
TGTGCCAGCAGCCAAAAGACAGGATGGACCGGGGAGCTGTTTTTT
>TRBJ2-2|TRBV7-9|.|14|.
CASRPIRWTGELFF
TGTGCCAGCAGACCCATCCGGTGGACCGGGGAGCTGTTTTTT
>TRBJ1-4|TRBV9|TRBD1|16|few
CASSPGQAGTNEKLFF
TGTGCCAGCAGCCCGGGACAGGCGGGAACTAATGAAAAACTGTTTTTT
>TRBJ2-1|TRBV9|.|15|few
CASSGSKDQYNEQFF
TGTGCCAGCAGCGGCTCTAAAGACCAATACAATGAGCAGTTCTTC
>TRBJ1-1|TRBV18|.|15|.
CASSPYDFHPGEAFF
TGTGCCAGCTCACCGTATGACTTCCATCCTGGTGAAGCTTTCTTT
>TRBJ2-1|TRBV24-1|.|13|few
CATAGRSYNEQFF
TGTGCCACAGCAGGACGCTCCTACAATGAGCAGTTCTTC
>TRBJ2-2|TRBV6-5|TRBD1|16|.
CASSTLDREPTGELFF
TGTGCCAGCAGTACCCTAGACAGGGAACCCACCGGGGAGCTGTTTTTT
>TRBJ2-7|TRBV7-2|.|15|many
CASSLGLGSAYEQYF
TGTGCCAGCAGCTTAGGGCTAGGGAGCGCCTACGAGCAGTACTTC